The TCR beta chain described here comes from a study of cytomegalovirus exposure and HLA in healthy donors (dated by TCRdb to 2016 to 2017). With regard to the full study: According to an earlier analysis of several hundred of the donors, 200 million or so T cells yielded 117 million unique TCR beta sequences and more than 250 Gb of sequence data. An early release that covered approximately 600 HLA-typed donors contained 300 to 350 gigabases of sequencing data and 85 million to 100 million unique TCR sequences. Of the roughly 400 genotyped donors, 65% to 90% fell in the genetic ancestry cluster associated with self-reported Caucasian donors. The study was designed to test whether signatures of past pathogen exposure could be identified by cataloging public T cell receptors. Using immunosequencing, the study profiled T cell repertoires from around 680 subjects and related those repertoires to cytomegalovirus serostatus. Besides the first cohort of some 670 subjects, a separate validation cohort made up of over 100 different subjects was used. To predict cytomegalovirus infection status, the study combined high-throughput TCR immunosequencing, statistical association of individual TCRs with disease status, and machine learning. A later analysis re-analyzed previously published TCR beta repertoires from several hundred donors and added high-resolution HLA genotyping to study TCR occurrence patterns. The later analysis used no new phenotypic data to find candidate immune exposures, relying instead on TCR beta sequences and their occurrence across donors. In an earlier analysis of 500 to 650 of the donors, high-throughput TCR beta sequencing was used to judge whether each TCR beta V gene segment behaved as functional or pseudogenic. Donor age, sex, ethnicity and CMV serostatus were compiled together with the repertoire data. A later genetic analysis used genome-wide SNP genotypes for about 60% of the roughly 700 donors, treating that subset as a discovery cohort. All discovery cohort repertoires had been generated using a single sequencing platform. Both class I and class II loci were covered by HLA typing, at four-digit resolution. Typing coverage differed by locus: A, B, C, DRB1 and DQB1 were typed in about 629-630 donors, DQA1 in 500 to 550, DPA1 in around 600, and DPB1 in around 490. Because of strong linkage in the cohort, roughly five DR-DQ haplotypes were treated as single units for association and clustering. Among 398 genotyped donors of the cohort, an average of around 250,000 unique TCR beta nucleotide sequences was sequenced per donor, of which approximately 19% were non-productive. Results and caveats for the whole study, not just this receptor: Because HLA typing was unavailable for some donors at each locus, only the typed subset was used in association tests. This cohort had only TCR beta chains sequenced, and the lack of alpha or paired-chain data limited which features could be detected. Assigning TCR associations to individual alleles was difficult when HLA alleles, especially DR and DQ, strongly co-occurred. Fewer than 20 rarely observed V segments, including chromosome 9 orphons, were excluded from the earlier analysis of approximately 500 of the donors because counts were too low. According to a later analysis, parvovirus B19, influenza, CMV and Epstein-Barr virus appeared linked to several top co-occurrence clusters. A cluster of highly shared sequence variants was judged likely to be a technical artifact of the sequencing pipeline. The study gave a list of around 170 TCR beta chains associated with cytomegalovirus. The classifier was reported to diagnose cytomegalovirus status with high specificity and sensitivity in both the original cohort and the validation cohort. A further reported finding was that TCR beta sequences accurately predicted the HLA-A and HLA-B alleles for most subjects in the first cohort. Presence/absence analyses assumed roughly uniform sequencing depth across donors, an assumption that may not hold. Immune exposure information for the cohort was limited to CMV serostatus. Linkage disequilibrium might explain the correlated functional status among segregating V segments, but an unknown experimental factor could not be excluded. According to a later analysis, most CMV-associated TCR beta chains appeared to be HLA-restricted, and the HLA associations seemed to be driven largely by CMV exposure. It was suggested by the authors that the approach could potentially be generalized to other disease states and immunological phenotypes. Most TCR sequences were seen in very few donors, while some public TCRs were found in many individuals. A few of the identified cytomegalovirus-associated TCR beta chains were confirmed in vitro to be specific for cytomegalovirus antigens. An association between a missense DCLRE1C variant and V-gene and J-gene trimming of TCR beta chains was found in a later genetic analysis and replicated in an independent cohort. In a later analysis, 15,000 to 20,000 TCR beta sequences were associated with specific HLA alleles at a false discovery rate of 0.05. Broadly in line with IMGT annotations, most TCR beta V segments showed up in productive rearrangements about 87% or about 30% of the time in an earlier analysis of 587 of the donors. A later analysis found that TCR association rates varied across HLA loci, with DRB1 alleles showing the most associated TCRs and HLA-C alleles the fewest. In a later genetic analysis, fewer N-insertions in productive TCRs were reported among donors in an Asian-associated ancestry cluster than the roughly 700-donor mean. In a later analysis, HLA-associated TCR beta chains showed more clonal expansion and lower generation probabilities than non-associated chains that were equally common.

To note about this clone: The specificity of this receptor is unknown. The sample holds no much larger clone one base away, and base qualities are not on file.

The cohort comprised approximately 700 healthy bone marrow donors. All cohort members were sampled while nominally healthy, although unrecorded immune exposures were likely present. The donor was CMV seronegative and belonged to the group of 350 to 400 seronegative cohort members. A peripheral blood sample was provided by each donor, and peripheral blood mononuclear cells were used for TCR beta sequencing. The Qiagen DNeasy Blood Extraction Kit was used to extract genomic DNA from the blood cell samples. Libraries were prepared through the immunoSEQ multiplex PCR assay. For the multiplex PCR, a mixture combining 60 forward primers for TCR Vbeta segments and 13 reverse primers for TCR Jbeta segments was used. The CDR3 region of rearranged TCR beta genes was amplified from genomic DNA with a multiplex PCR assay. On the Illumina HiSeq System, the amplified TCR beta libraries were sequenced as 87-base-pair reads. As for how the authors treated the data: A later analysis counted about 76 million unique TCR beta chains across the 500 to 850 repertoires, and 9 million to 14 million of these chains were shared by at least two donors. Raw reads were error-corrected and collapsed into unique sequences with a nearest-neighbor algorithm that merged closely related sequences to remove PCR and sequencing errors. CDR3 sequences were aligned to IMGT reference sequences to assign V, D and J gene segments. For a sequence to be retained, a match of at least six nucleotides was required to both a V gene segment and a J gene segment. A rearrangement was called productive if the CDR3 had no stop codons and remained in frame with V and J, and every other rearrangement was called non-productive. CDR3 was defined according to IMGT convention as the region running from the second conserved V-encoded cysteine to the conserved J-encoded phenylalanine. In an earlier analysis of 587 of the donors, sequences lacking an unambiguous match to a single V gene segment were excluded. An earlier analysis of 550 to 650 of the donors classified V segments as functional when productive rearrangements were above 56.7% and as segregating when the standard deviation between donors was above 5%. To diagnose cytomegalovirus status from the catalog of TCR beta chain sequences, a statistical classification framework was built. A later analysis assigned V and J genes by comparing TCR nucleotide sequences with IMGT/GENE-DB human TR gene sequences. The TCRdist pipeline was used in a later analysis to assign CDR3 sequences and most-parsimonious VDJ recombination scenarios. In a later analysis, each TCR beta chain was defined by its CDR3 amino acid sequence together with its V-gene family, and reads lacking a unique V-gene family were excluded. A later analysis removed roughly 590 highly shared, low-generation-probability nucleotide sequences to deal with suspected cross-contamination and a sequencing artifact. For each public chain, a later analysis derived a clonal expansion index from normalized ranks of inferred template counts within each repertoire. In a later analysis, generation probabilities were computed with a VDJ recombination model fitted to out-of-frame rearrangements, and the resulting probabilities were checked against IGoR. In a later analysis, hypergeometric tests were used to score TCR-TCR, TCR-HLA and TCR-CMV co-occurrence, with a repertoire-size bias correction applied to TCR pairs. To estimate false discovery rates, a later analysis permuted the HLA or CMV assignments 20 times. A later analysis grouped co-occurring TCRs with DBSCAN, adding TCRdist sequence similarity when clustering within HLA-allele-positive subsets. Co-occurrence clustering excluded repertoires with fewer than 30,000 or more than 120,000 public chains, plus five with anomalous nucleotide sharing. TCRdb carries this immuneACCESS record with in-frame sequences only. Its versions omit some clonotypes, under half of them owing to an unresolved V gene in the studies checked, with the rest unexplained. For V, J and clone size, that table is used; D and trimming come from the DNA. The sample table holds approximately 150,000 clones, of which 75% to 80% were seen once. 0.94% of the sample is held by the ten biggest clonotypes.

This TCR was sampled from a woman aged 55-70 years in good health and CMV-seronegative. The source material was PBMCs.

The CDR3 protein: CASSLTPSSGELFF. DNA sequence: TGTGCCAGCAGCTTAACGCCGAGCTCCGGGGAGCTGTTTTTT. The chain employs TRBV7-3 and TRBJ2-2; the D gene remains uncertain. V is shortened by 0 bases, J by 6 bases, and the region joining them spans 8 bases. Looking up the germline V gene yields CDR1 SGHTA and CDR2 FQGTGA. From its cysteine to its phenylalanine, the CDR3 spans 14 amino acids. The sequence is cut down to CDR3 DNA, 42 bases in frame from base 1.